The clone carrying this TCR beta chain appeared a few times. No antigen is known for it. The entry originates in a study of CD4 T cells in relation to SARS-CoV-2 and coronaviruses. Study outcomes and limitations: This crossreactivity analysis covered spike protein alone, no other viral proteins. Monoreactive clones expanded significantly more to SARS-CoV-2 than crossreactive clones did.

The CDR3 spans 13 residues. V lost 7 bases, J lost 6 bases, and 12 bases lay in between. Germline values: CDR1 MNHNS, CDR2 SASEGT. Deep TCR-beta sequencing used DNA from uncultured naive and memory CD4+ T cells. Assay used: immunoSEQ multiplex PCR; TCRdb lists only in-frame clones, some missing. The sample carries about 70,000 clones, 87% recorded once. CD4+ T cells from unexposed donors were obtained before the COVID-19 pandemic (2011-2018). The sample comprised memory CD4+ T cells from PBMCs. This chain joins TRBV6-1 and TRBJ2-2, with D possibly TRBD2 on 6 matching bases. The sequence came from a human donor in good health. CDR3: CASTAGRPGELFF. CDR3 nucleotide sequence: TGTGCCAGCACGGCGGGGCGTCCCGGGGAGCTGTTTTTT.